The rows below give T cell receptor beta chains drawn from one sample of a study of technical replicates of blood from several donors. The protocol was immunoSEQ multiplex PCR, while the TCRdb copy is restricted to in-frame clones and leaves out a portion. The table has around 50,000 clones, around 90% seen once. The sequencing sample was made of PBMCs. The receptors come from a human donor in good health. Some clones in this sample may be carry-over from other donors' samples. Each CDR3 is given with its conserved first and last residue. A D gene is named only where the DNA matches it firmly. The size field is filled for only some rows; it gives once, few, many or a size class.

v_gene,j_gene,abundance,d_gene,CDR3nt,CDR3aa
TRBV19,TRBJ1-2,-,-,TGTGCCAGTAGTCTCCCTCGGCGGGGTGGAGGGACCTCTAACTATGGCTACACCTTC,CASSLPRRGGGTSNYGYTF
TRBV11-2,TRBJ1-1,-,-,TGTGCCAGCAGCTTAGAGTTTGGTGGGGCAGCTTTCTTT,CASSLEFGGAAFF
TRBV2,TRBJ2-7,-,TRBD2,TGTGCCAGCAGCCTAGCGGGCGGAACCTACGAGCAGTACTTC,CASSLAGGTYEQYF
TRBV20-1,TRBJ2-7,-,-,TGCAGTGCTAGGTCAGGGTACGAGCAGTACTTC,CSARSGYEQYF
TRBV6-1,TRBJ2-7,once,-,TGTGCCAGCAGGGCCCAGGGGTACGAGCAGTACTTC,CASRAQGYEQYF
TRBV6-1,TRBJ2-7,-,-,TGTGCCAGCAGTGCCAGGGAGGTAGCGTCCTACGAGCAGTACTTC,CASSAREVASYEQYF
TRBV4-1,TRBJ2-1,-,TRBD2,TGCGCCAGCAGCCAAGTGGCTAGCGGGGGGCGTTACAATGAGCAGTTCTTC,CASSQVASGGRYNEQFF
TRBV25-1,TRBJ2-2,-,-,TGTGCCAGCAGTGACGCGGGGTCCACCGGGGAGCTGTTTTTT,CASSDAGSTGELFF
TRBV11-2,TRBJ2-1,-,TRBD2,TGTGCCAGCAGCGGGACTAGCGGGAGGGTTCATGAGCAGTTCTTC,CASSGTSGRVHEQFF
TRBV4-1,TRBJ2-5,-,-,TGCGCCAGCAGCCAGGAACAGAACCAAGAGACCCAGTACTTC,CASSQEQNQETQYF
TRBV19,TRBJ1-3,-,-,TGTGCCAGCTCACGGAGCTCTGGAAACACCATATATTTT,CASSRSSGNTIYF
TRBV18,TRBJ2-1,-,-,TGTGCCAGCTCACCGAACCTCGGCCCCCGACAGGTTTACAATGAGCAGTTCTTC,CASSPNLGPRQVYNEQFF
TRBV4-1,TRBJ1-5,-,-,TGCGCCAGCAGCCAAGATCGGGGACTGCCCCAGCATTTT,CASSQDRGLPQHF
TRBV9,TRBJ2-3,-,TRBD2,TGTGCCAGCAGCGATCTAGCGGGACGCACAAATACGCAGTATTTT,CASSDLAGRTNTQYF
TRBV11-3,TRBJ2-2,-,TRBD2,TGTGCCAGCAGCCCAGGGAGGGGTGGCGGGGAGCTGTTTTTT,CASSPGRGGGELFF
TRBV19,TRBJ2-1,-,-,TGTGCCAGTAGTACCTCTGGCGGGGCCTCTTTCTTC,CASSTSGGASFF
TRBV27,TRBJ2-2,once,-,TGTGCCAGCAGTTTATCGATCCGGGCCGGGGAGCTGTTTTTT,CASSLSIRAGELFF
TRBV7-2,TRBJ1-2,-,TRBD1,TGTGCCAGCAGCTTAACAGGGGGGAGCATTGGCTACACCTTC,CASSLTGGSIGYTF
TRBV6-6,TRBJ2-1,-,TRBD2,TGTGCCAGCAGAGGAGATAGCGGGGGCTCCTACAATGAGCAGTTCTTC,CASRGDSGGSYNEQFF
TRBV9,TRBJ2-7,-,-,TGTGCCAGCAGCGTAGAGGAAGGGGTTCCCTACGAGCAGTACTTC,CASSVEEGVPYEQYF
TRBV10-3,TRBJ2-7,-,TRBD1,TGTGCCATCAAAGGACAGGGGACCCTCGAGCAGTACTTC,CAIKGQGTLEQYF
TRBV2,TRBJ1-6,-,TRBD1,TGTGCCAGCAGTGGGACAGGGGGCAACGCACCCCTCCACTTT,CASSGTGGNAPLHF
TRBV6-1,TRBJ2-7,-,TRBD1,TGTGCCAGCAGTCGCGACAGGGGGCCGCCCTACGAGCAGTACTTC,CASSRDRGPPYEQYF
TRBV6-5,TRBJ1-6,once,TRBD1,TGTGCCAGCAGAGGACAGGGTAATTCACCCCTCCACTTT,CASRGQGNSPLHF
TRBV5-4,TRBJ2-7,few,TRBD1,TGTGCCAGCCGAAAGGACAGGGGGTCCTACGAGCAGTACTTC,CASRKDRGSYEQYF
TRBV19,TRBJ2-2,few,TRBD2,TGTGCCAGTAGTATCTGGACTAGCGGATCTACCGGGGAGCTGTTTTTT,CASSIWTSGSTGELFF
TRBV2,TRBJ1-2,-,-,TGTGCCAGCAGTTCTATCGGGACTAACTATGGCTACACCTTC,CASSSIGTNYGYTF
TRBV2,TRBJ1-1,-,TRBD1,TGTGCCAGCAGTCCCCTGGCAGGGGGCAACACTGAAGCTTTCTTT,CASSPLAGGNTEAFF
TRBV2,TRBJ2-2,-,TRBD2,TGTGCCAGCATAGGTATTAGCGGGAGGTTGAACACCGGGGAGCTGTTTTTT,CASIGISGRLNTGELFF
TRBV6-5,TRBJ1-2,once,TRBD1,TGTGCCAGCAGGACCGTTACAGGGGGCGGCTATGGCTACACCTTC,CASRTVTGGGYGYTF
TRBV27,TRBJ2-3,-,TRBD2,TGTGCCAGCAGCGCGACTAGCGGGGGCCGGGATACGCAGTATTTT,CASSATSGGRDTQYF
TRBV7-9,TRBJ2-1,-,TRBD2,TGTGCCAGCAGCGGACTAGCGGGAGTTTACAATGAGCAGTTCTTC,CASSGLAGVYNEQFF
TRBV1,TRBJ2-7,once,-,TGCACCAGCTATTCCGGGACTAGCGGGTACTACGAGCAGTACTTC,CTSYSGTSGYYEQYF
TRBV10-3,TRBJ1-1,-,-,TGTGCCATCAGCAGGGGACAACGGAACACTGAAGCTTTCTTT,CAISRGQRNTEAFF
TRBV14,TRBJ2-1,-,TRBD2,TGTGCCAGCAGCCCTCGACTAGCGAAGGGTGGGCAGTTCTTC,CASSPRLAKGGQFF
TRBV15,TRBJ1-2,-,-,TGTGCCACCAGCAGCCCCTACGGGGATGGCTACACCTTC,CATSSPYGDGYTF
TRBV4-2,TRBJ2-2,-,-,TGTGCCAGCAGCCAAGGTCGGAACACCGGGGAGCTGTTTTTT,CASSQGRNTGELFF
TRBV30,TRBJ1-5,-,TRBD1,TGTGCCTGGGGGACAGGGAGCAATCAGCCCCAGCATTTT,CAWGTGSNQPQHF
TRBV29-1,TRBJ2-5,-,-,TGCAGCGTTGCGAGGACTCAGGATGGGACCCAGTACTTC,CSVARTQDGTQYF
TRBV9,TRBJ2-3,-,TRBD2,TGTGCCAGCAGCGGGGGGGGGAGCACAGATACGCAGTATTTT,CASSGGGSTDTQYF
TRBV27,TRBJ2-1,-,TRBD2,TGTGCCAGCAGTCCTTTACTAGCGGGAGCTCTCGACAATGAGCAGTTCTTC,CASSPLLAGALDNEQFF
TRBV9,TRBJ2-1,-,TRBD1,TGTGCCAGCAGCGAGACAGGGGGCAGGTCCTACAATGAGCAGTTCTTC,CASSETGGRSYNEQFF
TRBV15,TRBJ2-7,-,TRBD1,TGTGCCACCAGCAGCAGGGGGCGCGTCTACGAGCAGTACTTC,CATSSRGRVYEQYF
TRBV19,TRBJ1-1,-,-,TGTGCCAGTAGTTCTGACTTGCAAGCTTTCTTT,CASSSDLQAFF
TRBV12-5,TRBJ1-1,-,TRBD1,TGTGCTAGTGGTTTGAGGGACAGTCCTAATGAAGCTTTCTTT,CASGLRDSPNEAFF
TRBV10-3,TRBJ2-1,-,TRBD2,TGTGCCGCGGGGACTAGCGGGATTAATGAGCAGTTCTTC,CAAGTSGINEQFF
TRBV9,TRBJ2-5,-,TRBD2,TGTGCCAGCAGCGTAGGTATAGCGGGAGGGGGCGAGACCCAGTACTTC,CASSVGIAGGGETQYF
TRBV25-1,TRBJ1-2,-,TRBD1,TGTGCCAGCAGTGATCGGGACAGGTCCAACTATGGCTACACCTTC,CASSDRDRSNYGYTF
TRBV5-4,TRBJ1-1,-,-,TGTGCCAGCAGCTTGGGGGGGGTCATGAACACTGAAGCTTTCTTT,CASSLGGVMNTEAFF
TRBV4-1,TRBJ2-7,-,-,TGCGCCAGCAGCCAAGTCCCGACACTTACCTACGAGCAGTACTTC,CASSQVPTLTYEQYF
TRBV7-9,TRBJ2-6,-,-,TGTGCCAGCAGCTTAGGGAGTACTGGGGCCAACGTCCTGACTTTC,CASSLGSTGANVLTF
TRBV7-7,TRBJ2-1,-,-,TGTGCCAGCAGCTTAGCACTCCGGTCAAATGAGCAGTTCTTC,CASSLALRSNEQFF
TRBV12-5,TRBJ1-2,-,-,TGTGCTAGTGGTTTGGGCAGGTTTCATGGCTACACCTTC,CASGLGRFHGYTF
TRBV6-5,TRBJ1-6,-,TRBD1,TGTGCCAGCAGTATCGTCAGGGGGGAACCCCTCCACTTT,CASSIVRGEPLHF
TRBV7-3,TRBJ1-2,-,-,TGTGCCAGCAGCTTCGCACGCGGCGGCTATGGCTACACCTTC,CASSFARGGYGYTF
TRBV20-1,TRBJ2-7,-,TRBD1,TGCAGTGCTCACAGGGGGCGGGAGCAGTACTTC,CSAHRGREQYF
TRBV6-5,TRBJ1-5,-,-,TGTGCCAGCAGTTACTCGACCGTCGCGGGTCAGCCCCAGCATTTT,CASSYSTVAGQPQHF
TRBV5-1,TRBJ2-3,-,TRBD2,TGCGCCAGCAGTAGCGGGGGGGCTGCAGATACGCAGTATTTT,CASSSGGAADTQYF